These 23 T cell receptor beta chains originate from one sample sequenced in a study of T cells in Graves' hyperthyroidism and ophthalmopathy. Amplified regions were TCR beta CDR3 sequences from RNA transcripts. When the TCR CDR3 underwent first-round RT-PCR, the HTBI primer set was used. TCRdb recomputed calls from the multiplex PCR reads with MiXCR, one row per CDR3 protein. The sample holds fewer than 750,000 distinct CDR3 sequences; roughly 14% are singletons and the top ten take 12%. Material: blood. The receptors were gathered from a woman aged 50 to 60 with Graves' ophthalmopathy.

Comments on this clonotype: Possible read error: a much larger clone is one base away. No conserved phenylalanine or tryptophan is present at the end of the CDR3, so a read error is the likely explanation. The chain uses TRBV15 and TRBJ1-5, with D possibly TRBD1 on 5 matching bases. Trimming left V 1 base short and J 0 bases short, with 10 bases between. Germline V gene sequence: CDR1 LNHNV, CDR2 YYDKDF (reference sequence). The CDR3 runs to 16 residues. CDR3 nucleotides: TGTGCCACCAGCAGAGTTGGAGGGGATAGCAATCAGCCCCAGCATATT. As protein: CATSRVGGDSNQPQHI.

The sample holds many counts of this clonotype. The rearrangement joins TRBV5-1 to TRBJ2-5, with TRBD2 matching over 13 bases. This CDR3 contains 18 residues. The V gene end was trimmed by 0 bases and the J gene end by 2 bases; junction bases not matched to a gene: 7. In germline, CDR1 is SGHRS, CDR2 YFSETQ. CDR3 sequence: CASSLGTSGRRPQETQYF. The DNA for the CDR3 is TGCGCCAGCAGCTTGGGGACTAGCGGGAGAAGACCTCAAGAGACCCAGTACTTC.

This clonotype has at least ten counts. V gene TRBV7-8 combines with J gene TRBJ2-7, with D tentatively TRBD2 (6 bases). Per the germline V gene, CDR1 is SGHVS and CDR2 is FQNEAQ. Trimming cost V 5 bases and J 3 bases, with 20 bases left between them. There are 16 residues in the CDR3. Here the CDR3 DNA reads TGTGCCAGCAGCCTCGTCCGGGGGATTAAGAACTACGAGCAGTACTTC. This sequence encodes CASSLVRGIKNYEQYF.

This clonotype was recorded at least ten times. The chain carries TRBV4-3 and TRBJ2-5; no definite D call. The CDR3 has 15 residues. Germline CDR1 and CDR2: LGHNA and YSLEER. The ends were cut back, 0 bases at V and 2 bases at J, with 10 bases in the middle. The CDR3 nucleotides read TGCGCCAGCAGCCAAGATTGGCTGGAGCAAGAGACCCAGTACTTC. Protein sequence: CASSQDWLEQETQYF.

Remarks on this clonotype: The junction and the germline gene differ at one end; a read error may be behind it. This chain joins TRBV10-3 and TRBJ1-6, with D possibly being TRBD1 (6 bases). The CDR3 totals 16 residues. CDR1 and CDR2 from the germline V gene are ENHRY and SYGVKD. For the CDR3, the DNA is TGTGCCACCAAGGACGACAGGAGCTCCCATAATTCACCCCTCCACTTT. Translated: CATKDDRSSHNSPLHF.

The V gene is TRBV27, the J gene TRBJ2-7; tentatively, D is TRBD2 (6 bases). Germline V gene lookup returns CDR1 MNHEY and CDR2 SMNVEV (reference sequence). This CDR3 has 14 amino acids. Trimming cost V 6 bases and J 2 bases, with 14 bases left between them. The CDR3 sequence: CASRPSGLPYEQYF. The CDR3 region has the DNA TGTGCCAGCAGGCCAAGCGGGCTCCCCTACGAGCAGTACTTC.

This chain uses TRBV19 with TRBJ2-1, with 15 positions matching TRBD2. Trimming at V came to 5 bases and at J to 0 bases, leaving 11 bases not matched to a gene. This CDR3 has 20 amino acids. The germline gives CDR1 LNHDA, CDR2 SQIVND (reference sequence). CDR3 residues: CASSPRTSGRVVNSYNEQFF. CDR3 in DNA: TGTGCCAGTAGTCCCCGGACTAGCGGGAGGGTAGTTAACTCCTACAATGAGCAGTTCTTC.

This clonotype has a count of ten or more. The rearrangement links TRBV2 to TRBJ1-2; TRBD1 is a possible D gene (6 bases). Germline CDR1 is SNHLY and CDR2 is FYNNEI. Trimming took off 6 bases at V and 7 bases at J, with 15 bases between the two ends. This CDR3 contains 13 residues. CDR3 loop: CASRVDSYSGYTF. DNA of the CDR3: TGTGCCAGCAGAGTGGACAGCTATAGTGGCTACACCTTC.

There are many counts of this clonotype. This rearrangement joins TRBV7-2 to TRBJ2-1; possibly TRBD1 for D (6 bases). The CDR3 loop spans 20 amino acids. Germline V CDR1 and CDR2: SGHTA, FQGNSA. Trimming left V 2 bases short and J 2 bases short, with 25 bases between. CDR3 DNA: TGTGCCAGCAGCTTAAGGACTGAACAGGGTTGGGTTGGGGCCTACAATGAGCAGTTCTTC. It yields the protein CASSLRTEQGWVGAYNEQFF.

This clonotype was counted many times. CDR3 in DNA: TGTGCCAGCAGGCTAGCGGGAGGGCGGGCAGATACGCAGTATTTT. It yields the protein CASRLAGGRADTQYF. The chain combines TRBV12-3 or TRBV12-4 with TRBJ2-3; 12 positions agree with TRBD2. The CDR3 totals 15 residues. V gave up 6 bases and J gave up 4 bases; unmatched junction bases: 5.

This clonotype was recorded at least ten times. The V and J genes are TRBV28 and TRBJ2-7; tentatively, D is TRBD2 (5 bases). CDR1 is MDHEN and CDR2 is SYDVKM in the germline V gene. CDR3 length equals 13 residues. V lost 6 bases and J 3 bases, leaving 12 bases between the germline ends. The CDR3 here is CASRGADHYEQYF. CDR3 in DNA: TGTGCCAGCAGGGGAGCGGACCACTACGAGCAGTACTTC.

This clonotype was seen more than once but under ten times. The V call is TRBV6-2 or TRBV6-3, the J call TRBJ2-7; weak D call: TRBD1 (6 bases). V lost 7 bases, J lost 7 bases, and 20 bases lay in between. Germline lookup yields CDR1 MNHEY and CDR2 SVGEGT. The CDR3 covers 14 residues. The chain's CDR3 is CASISGHPTREQYF. For the CDR3, the DNA is TGTGCCAGCATATCGGGACACCCGACACGGGAGCAGTACTTC.

In this sample, this clonotype turned up many times. This chain's CDR3 is CASSDAFNYGYTF. In DNA form, the CDR3 reads TGTGCCAGCAGTGACGCCTTTAACTATGGCTACACCTTC. V and J are TRBV6-1 and TRBJ1-2; D is unresolved. Germline V gene sequence: CDR1 MNHNS, CDR2 SASEGT. Trimming took off 3 bases at V and 1 base at J, with 6 bases between the two ends. The CDR3 extends over 13 amino acids.

This clonotype was picked up a small number of times. The chain joins TRBV12-3 or TRBV12-4 to TRBJ2-2; D is uncertain. V was trimmed by 2 bases and J by 4 bases, leaving 11 bases between them. The length of the CDR3 is 15 residues. The CDR3 DNA is TGTGCCAGCAGTTTACCTAGGTCCCCCACCGGGGAGCTGTTTTTT. It encodes CASSLPRSPTGELFF.

This clonotype has at least ten counts. The chain is built from TRBV20-1 and TRBJ1-5; a weak D match, TRBD1 (6 bases). This CDR3 is built from 15 residues. V lost 3 bases to trimming and J lost 3 bases, with 15 bases between them. In germline, CDR1 is DFQATT, CDR2 SNEGSKA (reference sequence). The CDR3 DNA follows: TGCAGTGCTAGGGAAATACAGGGTGACAATCAGCCCCAGCATTTT. This sequence encodes CSAREIQGDNQPQHF.

This clonotype has only a few counts. The chain carries TRBV29-1 and TRBJ1-1; 7 bases are shared with TRBD1. Trimming at V came to 1 base and at J to 4 bases, leaving 9 bases not matched to a gene. Germline V CDR1 and CDR2: SQVTM, ANQGSEA. The CDR3 length is 15 residues. CDR3 protein: CSVEGSRGSTTEAFF. As DNA, the CDR3 is TGCAGCGTTGAAGGGTCCAGGGGGTCTACCACTGAAGCTTTCTTT.

This clonotype was recorded at least ten times. V gene TRBV9 combines with J gene TRBJ2-1, with 9 bases aligning to TRBD1. J gave up 8 bases and V 4 bases, and 7 bases lay outside the gene matches. Germline V CDR1 and CDR2: SGDLS, YYNGEE. CDR3 size: 14 residues. The CDR3 sequence is CASSRRQGVDEQFF. In DNA, the CDR3 is TGTGCCAGCAGCAGGCGACAGGGGGTCGATGAGCAGTTCTTC. Looking up the rest from reference TRBV9 and TRBJ2-1 gives the full variable domain: DSGVTQTPKHLITATGQRVTLRCSPRSGDLSVYWYQQSLDQGLQFLIQYYNGEERAKGNILERFSAQQFPDLHSELNLSSLELGDSALYFCASSRRQGVDEQFFGPGTRLTVL.

In this sample, this clonotype turned up a few times. The chain couples TRBV6-1 to TRBJ2-7; TRBD1 might be the D (5 bases). The V end lost 5 bases, the J end lost 2 bases, and 10 bases lay between the germline ends. Germline CDR1 and CDR2: MNHNS and SASEGT. The CDR3 covers 13 residues. Here the CDR3 reads CASSTTVPYEQYF. CDR3 bases: TGTGCCAGCAGTACGACAGTACCCTACGAGCAGTACTTC.

The rearrangement uses TRBV10-3 and TRBJ2-3, with TRBD2 matching 7 bases. The germline CDR1 and CDR2 sequences are ENHRY and SYGVKD. The V segment lost 10 bases and the J segment 0 bases; nucleotides outside the gene matches: 7. The CDR3 length is 14 residues. CDR3 loop: CATTASGSTDTQYF. In nucleotides, the CDR3 is TGTGCCACCACGGCTAGCGGTAGCACAGATACGCAGTATTTT.

The V and J genes are TRBV14 and TRBJ2-2; 10 bases are a match to TRBD2. Germline CDR1 is SGHDN and CDR2 is FVKESK. V shed 4 bases, J shed 4 bases, and the junction held 6 bases outside the gene matches. There are 16 residues in the CDR3. CDR3 nucleotide sequence: TGTGCCAGCAGCCTCGACCTAGCGGGAGTCACCGGGGAGCTGTTTTTT. Its translation: CASSLDLAGVTGELFF.

This clonotype was seen at least ten times. The CDR3: CASSASSGSTGELFF. CDR3 DNA sequence: TGTGCCAGCAGCGCATCTAGCGGGTCCACCGGGGAGCTGTTTTTT. This chain uses TRBV11-2 with TRBJ2-2; 8 positions match TRBD2. Germline CDR1 and CDR2: SGHAT and FQNNGV. This CDR3 spans 15 amino acids. V shed 5 bases and J 4 bases; nucleotides not matched to a gene: 6.

This clonotype was counted ten times or more. This CDR3 reads CASSQAISGGYTF. The DNA for the CDR3 is TGTGCCAGCAGCCAAGCGATTTCGGGTGGCTACACCTTC. J is TRBJ1-2 and V is TRBV14; D ambiguous. The CDR3 is made up of 13 amino acids. Germline values: CDR1 SGHDN, CDR2 FVKESK. Trimming stripped 1 base from V and 7 bases from J, with 10 bases between.

There are many counts of this clonotype. This chain uses TRBV7-2 with TRBJ2-7, with D perhaps given as TRBD1 or TRBD2 (6 bases each). The CDR3 runs to 14 residues. Trimming stripped 5 bases from V and 3 bases from J, with 14 bases between. Germline V gene data show CDR1 as SGHTA and CDR2 as FQGNSA. The CDR3 protein is CASSPRLGGYEQYF. The CDR3 DNA is TGTGCCAGCAGCCCAAGACTAGGGGGCTACGAGCAGTACTTC.